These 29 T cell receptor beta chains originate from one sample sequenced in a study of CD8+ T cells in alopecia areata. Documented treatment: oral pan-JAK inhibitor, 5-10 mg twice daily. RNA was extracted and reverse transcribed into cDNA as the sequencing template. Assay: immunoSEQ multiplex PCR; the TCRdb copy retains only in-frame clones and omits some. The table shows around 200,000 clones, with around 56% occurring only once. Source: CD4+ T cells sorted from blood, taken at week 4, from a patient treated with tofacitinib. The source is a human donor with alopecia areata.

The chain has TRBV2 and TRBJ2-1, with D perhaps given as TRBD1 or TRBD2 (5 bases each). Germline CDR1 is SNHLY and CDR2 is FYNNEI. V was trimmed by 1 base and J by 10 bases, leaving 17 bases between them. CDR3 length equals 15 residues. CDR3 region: CASSEGGWLVGEQFF. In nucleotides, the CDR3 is TGTGCCAGCAGTGAAGGGGGGTGGCTAGTAGGCGAGCAGTTCTTC.

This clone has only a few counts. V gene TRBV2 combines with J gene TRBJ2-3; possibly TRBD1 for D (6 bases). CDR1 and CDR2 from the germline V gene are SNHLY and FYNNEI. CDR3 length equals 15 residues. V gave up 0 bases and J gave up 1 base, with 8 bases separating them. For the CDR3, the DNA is TGTGCCAGCAGTGAAGCCCGGACAGGCACAGATACGCAGTATTTT. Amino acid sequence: CASSEARTGTDTQYF.

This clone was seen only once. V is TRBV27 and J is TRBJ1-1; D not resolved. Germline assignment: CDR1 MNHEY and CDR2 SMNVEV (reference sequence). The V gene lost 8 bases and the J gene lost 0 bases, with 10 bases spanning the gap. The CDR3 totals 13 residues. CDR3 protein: CASYRTVNTEAFF. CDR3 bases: TGTGCCAGCTATAGGACGGTGAACACTGAAGCTTTCTTT.

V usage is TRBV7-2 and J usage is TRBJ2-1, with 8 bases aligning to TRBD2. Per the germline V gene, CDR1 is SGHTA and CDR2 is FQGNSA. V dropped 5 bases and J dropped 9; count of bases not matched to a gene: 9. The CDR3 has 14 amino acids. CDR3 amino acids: CASSPLSGSSEQFF. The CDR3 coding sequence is TGTGCCAGCAGCCCACTCAGCGGGAGTAGTGAGCAGTTCTTC.

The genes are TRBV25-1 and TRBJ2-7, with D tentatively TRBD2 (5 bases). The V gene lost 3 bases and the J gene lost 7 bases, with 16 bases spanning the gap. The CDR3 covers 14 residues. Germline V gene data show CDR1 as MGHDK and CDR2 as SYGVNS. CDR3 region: CASSDPRQTGEQYF. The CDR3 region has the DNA TGTGCCAGCAGTGATCCGCGGCAAACGGGGGAGCAGTACTTC.

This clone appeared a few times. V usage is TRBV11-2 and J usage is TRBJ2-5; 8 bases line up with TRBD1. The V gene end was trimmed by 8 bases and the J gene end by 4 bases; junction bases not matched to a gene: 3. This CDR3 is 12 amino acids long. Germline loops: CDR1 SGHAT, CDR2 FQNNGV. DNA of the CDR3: TGTGCCAGCTCCAGGGGGCGAGAGACCCAGTACTTC. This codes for CASSRGRETQYF.

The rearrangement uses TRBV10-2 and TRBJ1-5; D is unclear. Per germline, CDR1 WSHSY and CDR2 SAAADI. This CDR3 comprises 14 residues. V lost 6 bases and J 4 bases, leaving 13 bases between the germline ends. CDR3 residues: CASSGVTLNQPQHF. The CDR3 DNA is TGCGCCAGCAGCGGGGTGACCTTAAATCAGCCCCAGCATTTT.

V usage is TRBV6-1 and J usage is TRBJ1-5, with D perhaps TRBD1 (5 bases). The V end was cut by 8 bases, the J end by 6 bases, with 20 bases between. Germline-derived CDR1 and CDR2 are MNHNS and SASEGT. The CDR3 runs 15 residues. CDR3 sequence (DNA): TGTGCCAGCGGTCCTCGCGGGGGACTTAGTCAGCCCCAGCATTTT. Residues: CASGPRGGLSQPQHF.

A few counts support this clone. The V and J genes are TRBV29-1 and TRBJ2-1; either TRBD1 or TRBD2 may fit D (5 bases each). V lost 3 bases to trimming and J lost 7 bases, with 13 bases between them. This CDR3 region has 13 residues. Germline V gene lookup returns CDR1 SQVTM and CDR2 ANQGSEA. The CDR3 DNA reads TGCAGCGTTGATCCAGGGTCGGGGAATGAGCAGTTCTTC. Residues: CSVDPGSGNEQFF.

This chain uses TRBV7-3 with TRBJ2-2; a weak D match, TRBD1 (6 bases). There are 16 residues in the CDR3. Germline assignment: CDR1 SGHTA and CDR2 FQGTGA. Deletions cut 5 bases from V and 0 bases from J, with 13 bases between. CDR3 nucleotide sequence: TGTGCCAGCAGCCACTCGACAGGAGCGAACACCGGGGAGCTGTTTTTT. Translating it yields CASSHSTGANTGELFF. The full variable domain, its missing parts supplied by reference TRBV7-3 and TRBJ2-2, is GAGVSQTPSNKVTEKGKYVELRCDPISGHTALYWYRQSLGQGPEFLIYFQGTGAADDSGLPNDRFFAVRPEGSVSTLKIQRTERGDSAVYLCASSHSTGANTGELFFGEGSRLTVL.

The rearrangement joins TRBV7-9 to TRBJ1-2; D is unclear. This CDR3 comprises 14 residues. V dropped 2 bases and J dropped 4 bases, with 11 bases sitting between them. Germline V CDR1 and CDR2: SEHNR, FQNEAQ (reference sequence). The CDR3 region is CASSLPQLGYGYTF. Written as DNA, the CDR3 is TGTGCCAGCAGCTTACCTCAGCTGGGCTATGGCTACACCTTC. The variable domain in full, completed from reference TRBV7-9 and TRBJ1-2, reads DTGVSQNPRHKITKRGQNVTFRCDPISEHNRLYWYRQTLGQGPEFLTYFQNEAQLEKSRLLSDRFSAERPKGSFSTLEIQRTEQGDSAMYLCASSLPQLGYGYTFGSGTRLTVV.

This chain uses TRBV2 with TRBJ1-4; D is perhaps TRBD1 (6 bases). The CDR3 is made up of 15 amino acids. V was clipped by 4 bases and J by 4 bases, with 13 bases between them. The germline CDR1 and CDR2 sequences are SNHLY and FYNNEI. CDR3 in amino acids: CASSARTAYNEKLFF. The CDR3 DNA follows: TGTGCCAGCAGTGCAAGGACAGCCTATAATGAAAAACTGTTTTTT.

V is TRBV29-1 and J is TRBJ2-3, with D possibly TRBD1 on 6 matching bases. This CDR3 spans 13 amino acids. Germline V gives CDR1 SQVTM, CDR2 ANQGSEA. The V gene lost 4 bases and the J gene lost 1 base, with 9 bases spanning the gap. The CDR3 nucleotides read TGCAGCGTTGCATGGGGGCGCACAGATACGCAGTATTTT. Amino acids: CSVAWGRTDTQYF.

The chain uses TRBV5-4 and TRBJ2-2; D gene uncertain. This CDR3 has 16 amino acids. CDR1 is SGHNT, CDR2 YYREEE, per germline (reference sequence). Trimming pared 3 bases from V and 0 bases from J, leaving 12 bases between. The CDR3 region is CASSYSLASNTGELFF. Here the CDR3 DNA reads TGTGCCAGCAGCTACAGTCTGGCATCGAACACCGGGGAGCTGTTTTTT. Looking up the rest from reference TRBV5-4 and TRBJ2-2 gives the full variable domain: ETGVTQSPTHLIKTRGQQVTLRCSSQSGHNTVSWYQQALGQGPQFIFQYYREEENGRGNFPPRFSGLQFPNYSSELNVNALELDDSALYLCASSYSLASNTGELFFGEGSRLTVL.

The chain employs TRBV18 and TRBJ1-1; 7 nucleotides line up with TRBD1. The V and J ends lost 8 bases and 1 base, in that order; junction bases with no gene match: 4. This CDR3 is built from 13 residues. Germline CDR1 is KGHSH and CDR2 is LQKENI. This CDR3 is CASATGPNTEAFF. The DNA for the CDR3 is TGTGCCAGCGCGACAGGGCCGAACACTGAAGCTTTCTTT.

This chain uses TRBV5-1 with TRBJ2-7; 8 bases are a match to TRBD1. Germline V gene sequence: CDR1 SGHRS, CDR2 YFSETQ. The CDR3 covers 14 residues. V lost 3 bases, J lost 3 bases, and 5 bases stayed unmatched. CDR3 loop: CASSSTGEVYEQYF. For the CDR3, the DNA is TGCGCCAGCAGCTCGACAGGGGAAGTCTACGAGCAGTACTTC.

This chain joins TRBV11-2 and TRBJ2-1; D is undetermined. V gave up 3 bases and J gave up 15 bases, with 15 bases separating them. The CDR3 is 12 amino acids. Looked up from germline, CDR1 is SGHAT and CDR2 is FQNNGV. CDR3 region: CASSLDFLGSFF. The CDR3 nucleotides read TGTGCCAGCAGCTTGGATTTCCTCGGGTCGTTCTTC.

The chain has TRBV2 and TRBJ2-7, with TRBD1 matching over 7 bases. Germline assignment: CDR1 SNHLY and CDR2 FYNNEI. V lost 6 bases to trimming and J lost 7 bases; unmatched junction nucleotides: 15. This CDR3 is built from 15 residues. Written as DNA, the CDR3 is TGTGCCAGCAGCCCACAGGGACAGCTTGTGGGTGAGCAGTACTTC. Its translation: CASSPQGQLVGEQYF.

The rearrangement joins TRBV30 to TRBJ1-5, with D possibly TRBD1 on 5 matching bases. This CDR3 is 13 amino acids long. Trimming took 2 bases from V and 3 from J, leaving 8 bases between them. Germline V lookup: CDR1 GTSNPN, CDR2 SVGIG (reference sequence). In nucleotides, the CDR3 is TGTGCCTGGAGTCCAGGGAACAATCAGCCCCAGCATTTT. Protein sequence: CAWSPGNNQPQHF.

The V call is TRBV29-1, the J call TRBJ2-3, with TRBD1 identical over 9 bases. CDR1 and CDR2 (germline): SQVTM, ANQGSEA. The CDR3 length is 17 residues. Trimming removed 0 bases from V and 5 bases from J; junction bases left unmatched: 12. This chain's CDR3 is CSVEDRDRGSVEDTQYF. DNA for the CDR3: TGCAGCGTTGAAGATCGAGACAGGGGGTCAGTGGAAGATACGCAGTATTTT.

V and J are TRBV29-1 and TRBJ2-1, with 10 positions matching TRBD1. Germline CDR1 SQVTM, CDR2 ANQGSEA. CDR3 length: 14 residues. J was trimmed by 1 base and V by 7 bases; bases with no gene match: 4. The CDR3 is CSAQDRGSYNEQFF. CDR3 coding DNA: TGCAGCGCCCAGGACAGGGGGTCCTACAATGAGCAGTTCTTC.

The CDR3 nucleotides read TGCGCCAGCAGCCCCACGCGAGGCGTCAAATCCTACGAGCAGTACTTC. Translation gives CASSPTRGVKSYEQYF. The chain carries TRBV5-1 and TRBJ2-7, with D unclear. The germline V gene encodes CDR1 SGHRS and CDR2 YFSETQ. Between the trimmed V and J ends, which lost 4 bases and 1 base, there was a span of 18 bases. There are 16 residues in the CDR3.

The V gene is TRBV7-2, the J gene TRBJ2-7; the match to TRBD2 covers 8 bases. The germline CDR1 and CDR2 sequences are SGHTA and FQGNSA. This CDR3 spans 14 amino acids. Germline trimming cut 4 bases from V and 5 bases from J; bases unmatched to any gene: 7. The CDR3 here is CASSSIAGSNEQYF. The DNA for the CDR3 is TGTGCCAGCAGCTCTATAGCGGGATCGAACGAGCAGTACTTC.

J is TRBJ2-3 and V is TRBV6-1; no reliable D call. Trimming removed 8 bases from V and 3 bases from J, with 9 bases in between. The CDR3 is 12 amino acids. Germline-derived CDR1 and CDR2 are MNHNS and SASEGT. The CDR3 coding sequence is TGTGCCAGCGGCCTCGGAACAGATACGCAGTATTTT. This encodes CASGLGTDTQYF.

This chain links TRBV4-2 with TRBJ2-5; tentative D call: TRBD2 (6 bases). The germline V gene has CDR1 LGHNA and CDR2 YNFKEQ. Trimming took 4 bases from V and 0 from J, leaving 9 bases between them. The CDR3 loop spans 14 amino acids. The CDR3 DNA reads TGTGCCAGCAGCCCGGCGGGACACCAAGAGACCCAGTACTTC. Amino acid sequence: CASSPAGHQETQYF.

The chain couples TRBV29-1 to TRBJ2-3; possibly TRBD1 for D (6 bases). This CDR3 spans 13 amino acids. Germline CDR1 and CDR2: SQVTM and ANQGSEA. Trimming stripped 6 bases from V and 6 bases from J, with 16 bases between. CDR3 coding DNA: TGCAGCGTAGTTGGGGGCGCACAGGATACGCAGTATTTT. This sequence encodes CSVVGGAQDTQYF.

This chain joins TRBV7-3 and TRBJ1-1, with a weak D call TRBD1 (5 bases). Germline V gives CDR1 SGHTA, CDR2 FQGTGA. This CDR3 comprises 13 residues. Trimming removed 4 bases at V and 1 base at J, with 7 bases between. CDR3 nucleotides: TGTGCCAGCAGCTCAGACAGGAACACTGAAGCTTTCTTT. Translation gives CASSSDRNTEAFF.

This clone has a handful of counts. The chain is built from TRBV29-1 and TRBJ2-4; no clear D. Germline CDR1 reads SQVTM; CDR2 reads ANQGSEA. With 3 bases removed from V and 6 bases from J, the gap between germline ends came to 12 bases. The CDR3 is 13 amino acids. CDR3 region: CSVDSVSGNIQYF. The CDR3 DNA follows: TGCAGCGTTGATTCCGTTTCTGGAAACATTCAGTACTTC.

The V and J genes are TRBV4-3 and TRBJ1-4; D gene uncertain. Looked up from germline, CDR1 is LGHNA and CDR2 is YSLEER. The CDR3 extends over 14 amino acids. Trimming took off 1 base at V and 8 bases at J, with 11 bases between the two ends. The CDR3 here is CASSQGTIREKLFF. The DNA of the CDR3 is TGCGCCAGCAGCCAAGGAACAATTCGGGAAAAACTGTTTTTT.